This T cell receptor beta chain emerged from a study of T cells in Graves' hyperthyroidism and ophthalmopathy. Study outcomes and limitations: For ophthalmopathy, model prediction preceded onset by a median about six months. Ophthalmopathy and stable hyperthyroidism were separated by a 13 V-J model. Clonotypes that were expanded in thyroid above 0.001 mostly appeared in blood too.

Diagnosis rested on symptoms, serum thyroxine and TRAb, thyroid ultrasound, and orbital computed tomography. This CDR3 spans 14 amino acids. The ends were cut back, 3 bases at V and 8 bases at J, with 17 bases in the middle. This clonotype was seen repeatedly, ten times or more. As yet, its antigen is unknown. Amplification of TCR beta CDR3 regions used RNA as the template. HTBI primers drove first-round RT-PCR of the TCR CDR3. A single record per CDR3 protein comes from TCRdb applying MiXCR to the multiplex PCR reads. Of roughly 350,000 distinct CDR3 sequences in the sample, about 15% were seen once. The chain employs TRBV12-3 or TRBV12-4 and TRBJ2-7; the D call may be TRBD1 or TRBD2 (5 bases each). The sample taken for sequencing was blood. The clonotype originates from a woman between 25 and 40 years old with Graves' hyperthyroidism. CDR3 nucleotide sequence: TGTGCCAGCAGTTTTAGCGACAGCCCTCCCCAGCAGTACTTC. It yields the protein CASSFSDSPPQQYF.